This T cell receptor beta chain was sequenced for a study of T cell responses to AZD1222 COVID-19 vaccine. With regard to this clone: Antigen: not known.

TCRdb's table, derived via immunoSEQ multiplex PCR, lists solely in-frame clones and lacks some. The table lists about 97,000 clones, roughly 90% of them singletons, with over 6.5% in the top ten. Study-wide results and limits: The span of vaccine-associated CD4 TCRs extended across spike, with dominance at 160-218 and 743-854. Clonal diversity was possibly underestimated; the donors were predominantly white British and more often female.

The CDR3 is 14 residues long. The germline gives CDR1 MNHNY, CDR2 SVGAGI (reference sequence). V lost 2 bases, J lost 12 bases, and 10 bases stayed unmatched. Sample: peripheral blood, taken on day 0 of AZD1222 vaccination. The chain employs TRBV6-6 and TRBJ2-1, with 7 positions matching TRBD1. The clonotype originates from an adult in good health. The DNA of the CDR3 is TGTGCCAGCAGTTACAGGACAGGACCCGCAGGGCAGTTCTTC. Translation gives CASSYRTGPAGQFF.